This T cell receptor (beta chain) was sequenced in a study of blood T cell repertoires in COVID-19. The wider study: Researchers got acute and convalescent COVID-19 samples from the United States, Italy and Spain. T cells, B-cell-depleted T cells, or PBMCs supplied cDNA or gDNA.

This CDR3 region has 19 residues. The germline CDR1 and CDR2 sequences are SGHAT and FQNNGV. J was trimmed by 9 bases and V by 4 bases; bases with no gene match: 22. This clone was counted only a few times. Under the authors' procedure: Estimated nucleated cell counts came from reference gene primer amplification. Clones were read by immunoSEQ multiplex PCR, and TCRdb kept only the in-frame ones, dropping some. V, J and clone size are those of that table, while D and trimming were read from the DNA. The sample holds 70,000 or so clones, about nine tenths seen once. The gene calls are TRBV11-2 and TRBJ1-1; 11 bases match TRBD1. Sequencing was performed on peripheral blood. The sequence was obtained from a woman aged 18-29 years with acute or convalescent COVID-19. Written as DNA, the CDR3 is TGTGCCAGCAGCTCTCGACCGGGAGAATACCGGGACAGGGGGAAAAAAGCTTTCTTT. As protein: CASSSRPGEYRDRGKKAFF.